The next 29 T cell receptor beta chains were all read from a single sample in a study of cytomegalovirus exposure and HLA in healthy donors. TCRdb keeps only in-frame clones here, not all; method: immunoSEQ multiplex PCR. Of about 74,000 clones in the sample, 94% were seen once. The sequenced sample was PBMCs. These receptors were collected from a woman aged 18-30 years in good health and CMV-seropositive.

V gene TRBV7-2 combines with J gene TRBJ2-7, with D possibly matching TRBD1 (6 bases). The germline V gene has CDR1 SGHTA and CDR2 FQGNSA. This CDR3 has 15 residues. V lost 0 bases to trimming and J lost 2 bases, with 11 bases between them. For the CDR3, the DNA is TGTGCCAGCAGCTTAGCGTATAACAGGGCCTACGAGCAGTACTTC. This translates into CASSLAYNRAYEQYF.

This clone was seen only once. The chain links TRBV19 to TRBJ1-2; 7 nucleotides align to TRBD1. Germline V gives CDR1 LNHDA, CDR2 SQIVND (reference sequence). CDR3 length equals 15 residues. The trim removed 1 base at V and 1 base at J, leaving 3 bases unmatched. CDR3 in amino acids: CASSIGDRNNYGYTF. The CDR3 coding sequence is TGTGCCAGTAGTATAGGGGACAGAAATAACTATGGCTACACCTTC.

V and J are TRBV6-5 and TRBJ2-5; 7 nucleotides line up with TRBD1. Looked up from germline, CDR1 is MNHEY and CDR2 is SVGAGI. The V segment lost 2 bases and the J segment 2 bases; nucleotides outside the gene matches: 8. The CDR3 spans 16 residues. The CDR3 DNA follows: TGTGCCAGCAGTTACGGTTGGTCAGGGGGACAAGAGACCCAGTACTTC. This encodes CASSYGWSGGQETQYF.

The CDR3 reads CASSVVTSSGEQFF. CDR3 in DNA: TGTGCCAGCAGCGTTGTTACTAGCAGTGGTGAGCAGTTCTTC. This chain uses TRBV9 with TRBJ2-1; D possibly corresponds to TRBD2 (6 bases). Trimming stripped 2 bases from V and 9 bases from J, with 15 bases between. Germline CDR1 SGDLS, CDR2 YYNGEE. CDR3 length: 14 amino acids.

The chain combines TRBV9 with TRBJ2-3, with 13 nucleotides matching TRBD2. The CDR3 length is 16 residues. Germline CDR1 SGDLS, CDR2 YYNGEE. After removal of 6 bases from V and 4 bases from J, the junction contained 8 bases not matched to a gene. In DNA, the CDR3 is TGTGCCAGCACCCCAGGGACTAGCGGGAAGGCAGATACGCAGTATTTT. Its translation: CASTPGTSGKADTQYF.

The CDR3 protein is CASSGTGGALNTGELFF. The CDR3 coding sequence is TGTGCCAGCTCCGGGACAGGAGGGGCCCTCAACACCGGGGAGCTGTTTTTT. The chain couples TRBV25-1 to TRBJ2-2; 8 bases match TRBD1. The V and J ends lost 8 bases and 2 bases, in that order; junction bases with no gene match: 13. The CDR3 contains 17 residues. Per germline, CDR1 MGHDK and CDR2 SYGVNS.

V gene TRBV19 combines with J gene TRBJ2-5; 10 nucleotides line up with TRBD2. V was pared by 3 bases and J by 1 base, with 5 bases of the junction left unmatched. There are 16 residues in the CDR3. Germline assignment: CDR1 LNHDA and CDR2 SQIVND (reference sequence). The DNA for the CDR3 is TGTGCCAGTAGTATCCCCCGGACTAGCGGCCAAGAGACCCAGTACTTC. Translation: CASSIPRTSGQETQYF.

In its sample, this clone was seen a few times. The chain carries TRBV14 and TRBJ1-2; 7 nucleotides line up with TRBD1. The CDR3 is 13 residues long. Losses at the gene ends were 6 bases for V and 6 bases for J; bases not matched to a gene: 7. Germline values: CDR1 SGHDN, CDR2 FVKESK. Here the CDR3 DNA reads TGTGCCAGCAGTCCCCGACAGGGAGATGGCTACACCTTC. Residues: CASSPRQGDGYTF.

The chain has TRBV5-1 and TRBJ2-1; 11 nucleotides align to TRBD2. V gave up 3 bases and J gave up 5 bases; unmatched junction bases: 4. Germline V gene data show CDR1 as SGHRS and CDR2 as YFSETQ. This CDR3 has 15 amino acids. This CDR3 is CASSSGTSGNNEQFF. Written as DNA, the CDR3 is TGCGCCAGCAGCTCCGGGACTAGCGGTAACAATGAGCAGTTCTTC.

This clone occurred once. The chain couples TRBV19 to TRBJ2-2; 11 bases map to TRBD1. The V gene end was trimmed by 3 bases and the J gene end by 4 bases; junction bases not matched to a gene: 1. The CDR3 spans 15 residues. Germline V gene data show CDR1 as LNHDA and CDR2 as SQIVND (reference sequence). The CDR3 DNA follows: TGTGCCAGTAGTATCGGGACAGGGGGCACCGGGGAGCTGTTTTTT. It translates to CASSIGTGGTGELFF.

V gene TRBV28 combines with J gene TRBJ2-1, with TRBD1 as a possible D gene (5 bases). CDR3 length: 13 amino acids. The ends were cut back, 4 bases at V and 1 base at J, with 5 bases in the middle. The germline V gene has CDR1 MDHEN and CDR2 SYDVKM. The CDR3 DNA reads as TGTGCCAGCAGTTCAGGGTCCTACAATGAGCAGTTCTTC. Translated: CASSSGSYNEQFF.

Here the CDR3 reads CPPQRRNEQFF. CDR3 coding DNA: TGTCCTCCCCAGCGGCGGAATGAGCAGTTCTTC. The rearrangement uses TRBV19 and TRBJ2-1, with TRBD2 as a possible D gene (5 bases). The CDR3 length is 11 residues. CDR1 is LNHDA, CDR2 SQIVND, per germline (reference sequence).

The V gene is TRBV19, the J gene TRBJ1-5, with 7 bases that match TRBD1. V lost 5 bases and J lost 4; bases outside the gene matches: 8. This CDR3 region has 15 residues. Germline values: CDR1 LNHDA, CDR2 SQIVND (reference sequence). CDR3 sequence reads: CASSPTGTANQPQHF. CDR3 nucleotide sequence: TGTGCCAGTAGTCCTACCGGGACAGCAAATCAGCCCCAGCATTTT.

The chain links TRBV11-2 to TRBJ1-5; D unresolved. The CDR3 has 13 amino acids. Trimming pared 0 bases from V and 9 bases from J, leaving 9 bases between. CDR1 is SGHAT and CDR2 is FQNNGV in the germline V gene. The CDR3 loop is CASSLDASLPQHF. CDR3 DNA sequence: TGTGCCAGCAGCTTAGATGCCAGTCTGCCCCAGCATTTT.

The chain links TRBV2 to TRBJ2-1; TRBD2 might be the D (5 bases). The CDR3 extends over 14 amino acids. The V end lost 11 bases, the J end lost 0 bases, and 14 bases lay between the germline ends. Looked up from germline, CDR1 is SNHLY and CDR2 is FYNNEI. The CDR3: CAGSRESSYNEQFF. As DNA, the CDR3 is TGTGCCGGCTCACGGGAAAGCTCCTACAATGAGCAGTTCTTC.

The J gene is TRBJ1-2, the V gene TRBV10-3; D remains ambiguous. Germline CDR1 ENHRY, CDR2 SYGVKD. The CDR3 loop spans 12 amino acids. V was pared by 0 bases and J by 8 bases, with 7 bases between. The CDR3 region is CAISESPPGYTF. The CDR3 bases are TGTGCCATCAGTGAGTCTCCCCCAGGCTACACCTTC.

The genes are TRBV11-2 and TRBJ2-7; a weak D match, TRBD1 (5 bases). Germline V CDR1 and CDR2: SGHAT, FQNNGV. V gave up 5 bases and J gave up 5 bases, with 28 bases separating them. The CDR3 extends over 18 amino acids. This chain's CDR3 is CASSPRSIGEGLSDEQYF. The CDR3 DNA is TGTGCCAGCAGCCCACGGTCGATAGGGGAAGGGTTGAGCGACGAGCAGTACTTC.

The V gene is TRBV7-2, the J gene TRBJ2-7; a weak D match, TRBD2 (5 bases). V was clipped by 5 bases and J by 3 bases, with 17 bases between them. CDR1 SGHTA and CDR2 FQGNSA come from the germline V gene. The CDR3 extends over 15 amino acids. The CDR3 loop reads CASSPPGLTFYEQYF. The CDR3 nucleotides read TGTGCCAGCAGCCCCCCCGGACTTACATTCTACGAGCAGTACTTC.

This rearrangement joins TRBV6-1 to TRBJ1-3; TRBD1 is a possible D gene (5 bases). Germline lookup yields CDR1 MNHNS and CDR2 SASEGT. V was cut by 1 base and J by 0 bases, with 10 bases left in between. This CDR3 is 16 amino acids long. CDR3 coding DNA: TGTGCCAGCAGTGAAGAGGGGATCCTCTCTGGAAACACCATATATTTT. The encoded protein is CASSEEGILSGNTIYF.

The chain joins TRBV6-1 to TRBJ2-7; TRBD2 matches at 8 bases. V lost 6 bases, J lost 0 bases, and 1 base stayed unmatched. The CDR3 totals 13 residues. The germline CDR1 and CDR2 sequences are MNHNS and SASEGT. The CDR3 coding sequence is TGTGCCAGCAGCGCGGGAGGCTCCTACGAGCAGTACTTC. This codes for CASSAGGSYEQYF.

The V gene is TRBV19, the J gene TRBJ1-1, with a tentative D call TRBD1 (6 bases). The CDR3 runs to 14 residues. Germline V gene data show CDR1 as LNHDA and CDR2 as SQIVND (reference sequence). Trimming shortened V by 7 bases and J by 2 bases, and 14 bases separated the two germline ends. Here the CDR3 DNA reads TGTGCCAGTAATAGGAACAGGGCAAACACTGAAGCTTTCTTT. Its protein product is CASNRNRANTEAFF.

The rearrangement links TRBV6-6 to TRBJ1-3; D is perhaps TRBD1 (5 bases). Trimming removed 5 bases from V and 8 bases from J, with 10 bases in between. The germline V gene encodes CDR1 MNHNY and CDR2 SVGAGI (reference sequence). The length of the CDR3 is 12 residues. CDR3 DNA sequence: TGTGCCAGCAGTACGCAGGGATACACCATATATTTT. The encoded protein is CASSTQGYTIYF.

The chain employs TRBV19 and TRBJ2-2, with TRBD1 identical over 7 bases. From germline, CDR1 is LNHDA and CDR2 SQIVND (reference sequence). CDR3 length: 16 residues. Trimming removed 7 bases from V and 4 bases from J; junction bases left unmatched: 12. Here the CDR3 reads CASKSDRAFGTGELFF. In DNA, the CDR3 is TGTGCCAGTAAGAGTGACAGGGCCTTTGGCACCGGGGAGCTGTTTTTT. Together with reference TRBV19 and TRBJ2-2, the CDR3 gives the full variable domain: DGGITQSPKYLFRKEGQNVTLSCEQNLNHDAMYWYRQDPGQGLRLIYYSQIVNDFQKGDIAEGYSVSREKKESFPLTVTSAQKNPTAFYLCASKSDRAFGTGELFFGEGSRLTVL.

This clone was found a few times. The chain recombines TRBV27 with TRBJ2-2, with D hard to call. The CDR3 is 14 residues long. V lost 3 bases and J 1 base, leaving 6 bases between the germline ends. Germline V gene lookup returns CDR1 MNHEY and CDR2 SMNVEV (reference sequence). The CDR3 sequence: CASSFEVNTGELFF. CDR3 nucleotides: TGTGCCAGCAGTTTTGAGGTGAACACCGGGGAGCTGTTTTTT.

This clone was seen once. The chain recombines TRBV19 with TRBJ2-2; 8 bases fit TRBD1. Germline trimming cut 6 bases from V and 2 bases from J; bases unmatched to any gene: 8. The CDR3 covers 16 residues. Germline CDR1 and CDR2: LNHDA and SQIVND (reference sequence). The CDR3 DNA reads as TGTGCCAGTAGAATCGGGCAGGGGGCTAACACCGGGGAGCTGTTTTTT. Encoded protein: CASRIGQGANTGELFF.

The chain has TRBV11-2 and TRBJ1-2; TRBD1 matches at 7 bases. The CDR3 covers 14 residues. V dropped 1 base and J dropped 3; count of bases not matched to a gene: 2. CDR1 is SGHAT, CDR2 FQNNGV, per germline. The CDR3 sequence is CASSLGTGYYGYTF. CDR3 coding DNA: TGTGCCAGCAGCTTAGGGACAGGCTACTATGGCTACACCTTC. The full variable domain, completed using reference TRBV11-2 and TRBJ1-2, is EAGVAQSPRYKIIEKRQSVAFWCNPISGHATLYWYQQILGQGPKLLIQFQNNGVVDDSQLPKDRFSAERLKGVDSTLKIQPAKLEDSAVYLCASSLGTGYYGYTFGSGTRLTVV.

By frequency in the sample, this clone is medium-sized (0.01 to 0.1%). V usage is TRBV6-1 and J usage is TRBJ2-2; D not certain. Trimming removed 4 bases at V and 7 bases at J, with 7 bases between. The CDR3 contains 12 residues. Germline assignment: CDR1 MNHNS and CDR2 SASEGT. CDR3: CASSVIIGELFF. For the CDR3, the DNA is TGTGCCAGCAGTGTAATTATCGGGGAGCTGTTTTTT.

The rearrangement uses TRBV4-1 and TRBJ2-7, with 13 nucleotides matching TRBD2. V trimming: 1 base; J trimming: 4 bases; junction bases outside the gene matches: 1. The V gene's germline CDR1 is MGHRA and CDR2 YSYEKL. The CDR3 runs to 15 residues. The CDR3 region has the DNA TGCGCCAGCAGCCAAGCGGGACTAGCGGGGTACGAGCAGTACTTC. This gives the protein CASSQAGLAGYEQYF.

This clone appeared once. The gene calls are TRBV14 and TRBJ1-2, with 7 bases aligning to TRBD1. The CDR3 contains 20 residues. V trimming: 0 bases; J trimming: 3 bases; junction bases outside the gene matches: 19. Germline lookup yields CDR1 SGHDN and CDR2 FVKESK. In DNA, the CDR3 is TGTGCCAGCAGCCAAGATCCGTGGCAGGGGGAGGTGAGCGCGGACTATGGCTACACCTTC. Translated, it gives CASSQDPWQGEVSADYGYTF.